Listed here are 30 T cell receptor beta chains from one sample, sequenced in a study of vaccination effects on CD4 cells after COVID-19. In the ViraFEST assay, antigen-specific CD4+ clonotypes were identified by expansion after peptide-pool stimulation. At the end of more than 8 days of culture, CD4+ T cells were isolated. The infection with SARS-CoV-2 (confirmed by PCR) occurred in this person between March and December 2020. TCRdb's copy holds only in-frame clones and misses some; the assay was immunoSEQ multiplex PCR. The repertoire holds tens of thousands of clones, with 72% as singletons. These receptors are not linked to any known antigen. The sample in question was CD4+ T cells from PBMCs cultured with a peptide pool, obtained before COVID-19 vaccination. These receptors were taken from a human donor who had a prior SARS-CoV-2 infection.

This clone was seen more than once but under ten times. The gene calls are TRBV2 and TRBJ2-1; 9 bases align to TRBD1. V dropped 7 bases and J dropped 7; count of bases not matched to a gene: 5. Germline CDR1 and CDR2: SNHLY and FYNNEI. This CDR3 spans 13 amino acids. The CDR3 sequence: CASIYGTGNEQFF. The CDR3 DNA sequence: TGTGCCAGCATATACGGGACAGGGAATGAGCAGTTCTTC.

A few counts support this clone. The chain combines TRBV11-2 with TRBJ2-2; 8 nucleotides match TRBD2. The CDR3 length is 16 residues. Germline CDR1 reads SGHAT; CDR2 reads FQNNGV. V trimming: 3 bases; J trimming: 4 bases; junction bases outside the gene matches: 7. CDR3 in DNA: TGTGCCAGCAGCTTTATAGCGGGGTCGTCCACCGGGGAGCTGTTTTTT. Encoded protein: CASSFIAGSSTGELFF.

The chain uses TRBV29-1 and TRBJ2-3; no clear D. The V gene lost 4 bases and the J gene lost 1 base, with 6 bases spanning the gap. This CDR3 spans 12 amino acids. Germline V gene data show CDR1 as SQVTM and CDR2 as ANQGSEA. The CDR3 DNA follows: TGCAGCGTTGCAGCAGGCACAGATACGCAGTATTTT. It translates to CSVAAGTDTQYF.

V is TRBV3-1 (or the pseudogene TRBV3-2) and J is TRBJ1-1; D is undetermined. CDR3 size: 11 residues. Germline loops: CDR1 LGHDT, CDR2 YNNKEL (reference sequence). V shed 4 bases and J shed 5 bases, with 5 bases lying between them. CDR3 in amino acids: CASSRRTEAFF. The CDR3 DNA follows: TGTGCCAGCAGCCGCAGAACTGAAGCTTTCTTT.

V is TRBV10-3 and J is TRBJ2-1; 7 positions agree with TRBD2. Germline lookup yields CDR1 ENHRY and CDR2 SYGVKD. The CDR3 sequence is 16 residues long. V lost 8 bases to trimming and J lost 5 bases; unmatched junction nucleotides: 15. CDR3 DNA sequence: TGTGCCATCGCAGCGACTAGCCCCGTTGAGGACAATGAGCAGTTCTTC. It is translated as CAIAATSPVEDNEQFF.

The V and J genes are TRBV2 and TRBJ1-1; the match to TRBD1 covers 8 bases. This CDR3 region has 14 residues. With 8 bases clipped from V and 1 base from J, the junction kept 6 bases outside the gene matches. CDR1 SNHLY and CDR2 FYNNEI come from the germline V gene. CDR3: CASGDRGRNTEAFF. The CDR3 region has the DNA TGTGCCAGCGGAGACAGGGGTAGGAACACTGAAGCTTTCTTT.

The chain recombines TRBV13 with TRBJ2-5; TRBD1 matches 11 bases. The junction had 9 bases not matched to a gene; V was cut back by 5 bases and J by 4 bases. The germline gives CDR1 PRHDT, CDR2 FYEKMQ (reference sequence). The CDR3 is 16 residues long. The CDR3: CASSPWDRGTGETQYF. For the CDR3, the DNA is TGTGCCAGCAGCCCTTGGGACAGGGGGACGGGAGAGACCCAGTACTTC.

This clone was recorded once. CDR3 loop: CASIGQFYEQYF. The CDR3 nucleotides are TGTGCCAGCATCGGACAGTTCTACGAGCAGTACTTC. This chain links TRBV2 with TRBJ2-7; tentatively, D is TRBD1 (6 bases). There are 12 residues in the CDR3. CDR1 is SNHLY and CDR2 is FYNNEI in the germline V gene. Trimming left V 7 bases short and J 3 bases short, with 10 bases between. Full variable domain (remainder filled in from reference TRBV2 and TRBJ2-7): EPEVTQTPSHQVTQMGQEVILRCVPISNHLYFYWYRQILGQKVEFLVSFYNNEISEKSEIFDDQFSVERPDGSNFTLKIRSTKLEDSAMYFCASIGQFYEQYFGPGTRLTVT.

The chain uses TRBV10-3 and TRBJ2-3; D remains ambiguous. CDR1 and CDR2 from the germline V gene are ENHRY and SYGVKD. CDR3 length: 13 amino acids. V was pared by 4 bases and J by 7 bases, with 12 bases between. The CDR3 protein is CAISAHSSYTQYF. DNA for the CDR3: TGTGCCATCAGTGCTCATAGCTCATATACGCAGTATTTT.

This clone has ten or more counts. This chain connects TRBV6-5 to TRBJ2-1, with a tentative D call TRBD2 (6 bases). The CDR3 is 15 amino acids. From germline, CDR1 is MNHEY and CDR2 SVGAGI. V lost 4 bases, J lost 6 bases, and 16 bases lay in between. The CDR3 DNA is TGTGCCAGCAGTTTAGTGCAAGGTAGCGGCAATGAGCAGTTCTTC. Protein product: CASSLVQGSGNEQFF.

The CDR3 here is CASSLFWGGTGELFF. The CDR3 DNA reads as TGTGCCAGCAGCTTATTCTGGGGGGGCACCGGGGAGCTGTTTTTT. The chain carries TRBV7-2 and TRBJ2-2, with 7 bases aligning to TRBD2. Germline assignment: CDR1 SGHTA and CDR2 FQGNSA. This CDR3 region has 15 residues. After removal of 2 bases from V and 4 bases from J, the junction contained 4 bases not matched to a gene. The whole variable domain, filled in from reference TRBV7-2 and TRBJ2-2, reads GAGVSQSPSNKVTEKGKDVELRCDPISGHTALYWYRQSLGQGLEFLIYFQGNSAPDKSGLPSDRFSAERTGGSVSTLTIQRTQQEDSAVYLCASSLFWGGTGELFFGEGSRLTVL.

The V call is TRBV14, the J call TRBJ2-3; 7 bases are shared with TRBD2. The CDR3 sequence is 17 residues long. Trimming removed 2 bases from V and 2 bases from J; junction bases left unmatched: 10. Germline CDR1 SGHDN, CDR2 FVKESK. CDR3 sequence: CASSQYGAGEITDTQYF. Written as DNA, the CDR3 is TGTGCCAGCAGCCAATATGGTGCGGGAGAGATCACAGATACGCAGTATTTT.

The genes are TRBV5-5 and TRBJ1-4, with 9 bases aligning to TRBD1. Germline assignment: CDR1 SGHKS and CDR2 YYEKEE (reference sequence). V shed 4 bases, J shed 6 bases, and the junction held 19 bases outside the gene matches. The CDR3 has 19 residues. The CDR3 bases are TGTGCCAGCAGCAGAACCGGGACAGGGTCCTGGGGGAATGATGAAAAACTGTTTTTT. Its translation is CASSRTGTGSWGNDEKLFF.

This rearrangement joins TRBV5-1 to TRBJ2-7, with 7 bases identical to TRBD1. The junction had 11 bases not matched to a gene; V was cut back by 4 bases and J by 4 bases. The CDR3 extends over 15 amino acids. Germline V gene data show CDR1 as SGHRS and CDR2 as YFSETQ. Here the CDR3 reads CASSRQGNPNYEQYF. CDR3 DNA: TGCGCCAGCAGCCGACAGGGAAACCCTAATTACGAGCAGTACTTC.

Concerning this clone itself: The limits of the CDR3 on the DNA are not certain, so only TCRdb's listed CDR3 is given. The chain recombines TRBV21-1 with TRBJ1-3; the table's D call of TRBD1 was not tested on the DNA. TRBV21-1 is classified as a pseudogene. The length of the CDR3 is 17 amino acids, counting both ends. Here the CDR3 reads CASSKLQGFGSGNTIYF.

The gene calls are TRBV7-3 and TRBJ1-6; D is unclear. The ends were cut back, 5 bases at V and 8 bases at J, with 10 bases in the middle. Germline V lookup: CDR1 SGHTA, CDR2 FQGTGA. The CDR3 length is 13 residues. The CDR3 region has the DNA TGTGCCAGCAGCATCGGTCGGGATTCACCCCTCCACTTT. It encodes CASSIGRDSPLHF.

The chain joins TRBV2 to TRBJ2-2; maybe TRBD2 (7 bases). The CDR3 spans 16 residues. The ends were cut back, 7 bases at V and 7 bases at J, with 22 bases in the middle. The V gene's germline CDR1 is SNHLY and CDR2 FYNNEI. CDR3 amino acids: CASTQEGGAQVGELFF. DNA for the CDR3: TGTGCCAGCACCCAAGAGGGGGGGGCGCAAGTCGGGGAGCTGTTTTTT.

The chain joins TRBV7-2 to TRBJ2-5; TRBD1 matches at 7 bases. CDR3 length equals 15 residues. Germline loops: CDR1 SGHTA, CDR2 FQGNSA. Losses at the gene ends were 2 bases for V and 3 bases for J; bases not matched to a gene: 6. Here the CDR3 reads CASSLFPGTEETQYF. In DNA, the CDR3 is TGTGCCAGCAGCTTATTTCCCGGGACAGAAGAGACCCAGTACTTC.

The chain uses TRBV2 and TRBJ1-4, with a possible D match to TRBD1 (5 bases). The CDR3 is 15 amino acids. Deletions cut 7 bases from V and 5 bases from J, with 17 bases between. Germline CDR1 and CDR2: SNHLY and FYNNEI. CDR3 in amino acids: CASTTIRGLNEKLFF. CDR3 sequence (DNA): TGTGCCAGCACCACCATTAGGGGACTAAATGAAAAACTGTTTTTT.

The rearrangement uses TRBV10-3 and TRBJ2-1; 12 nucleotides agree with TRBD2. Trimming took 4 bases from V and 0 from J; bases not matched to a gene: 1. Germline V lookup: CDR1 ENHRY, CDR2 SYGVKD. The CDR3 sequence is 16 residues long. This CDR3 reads CAISGGLAGSYNEQFF. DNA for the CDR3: TGTGCCATCAGTGGGGGACTAGCGGGCTCCTACAATGAGCAGTTCTTC.

The CDR3 protein is CASSYSDRGEAFF. Written as DNA, the CDR3 is TGTGCCAGCAGTTACTCTGACAGGGGGGAAGCTTTCTTT. This chain uses TRBV6-2 or TRBV6-3 with TRBJ1-1; 9 bases match TRBD1. V was pared by 0 bases and J by 8 bases, with 1 base of the junction left unmatched. The CDR3 loop spans 13 amino acids. CDR1 MNHEY and CDR2 SVGEGT come from the germline V gene.

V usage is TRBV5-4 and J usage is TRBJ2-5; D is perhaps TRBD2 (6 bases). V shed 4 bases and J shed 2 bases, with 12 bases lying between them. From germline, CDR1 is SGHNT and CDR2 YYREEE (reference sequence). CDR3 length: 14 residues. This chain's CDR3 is CASSRDLQQETQYF. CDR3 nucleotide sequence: TGTGCCAGCAGCCGGGACTTACAACAAGAGACCCAGTACTTC.

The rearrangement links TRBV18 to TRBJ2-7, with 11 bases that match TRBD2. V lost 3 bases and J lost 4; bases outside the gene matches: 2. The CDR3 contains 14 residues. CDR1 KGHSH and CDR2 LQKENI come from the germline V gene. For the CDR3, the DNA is TGTGCCAGCTCACCTTCTAGCGGGGGGTACGAGCAGTACTTC. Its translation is CASSPSSGGYEQYF.

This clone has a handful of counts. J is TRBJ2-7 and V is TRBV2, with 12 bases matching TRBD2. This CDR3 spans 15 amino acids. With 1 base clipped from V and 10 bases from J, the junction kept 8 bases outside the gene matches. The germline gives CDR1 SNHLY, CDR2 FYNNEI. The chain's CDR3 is CASSEGLAGGQRQYF. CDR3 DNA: TGTGCCAGCAGTGAAGGGCTAGCGGGAGGGCAACGCCAGTACTTC.

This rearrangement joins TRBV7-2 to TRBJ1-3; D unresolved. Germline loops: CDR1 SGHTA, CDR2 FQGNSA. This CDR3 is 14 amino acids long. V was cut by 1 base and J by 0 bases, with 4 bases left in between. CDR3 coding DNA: TGTGCCAGCAGCTTAGTAGGCTCTGGAAACACCATATATTTT. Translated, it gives CASSLVGSGNTIYF.

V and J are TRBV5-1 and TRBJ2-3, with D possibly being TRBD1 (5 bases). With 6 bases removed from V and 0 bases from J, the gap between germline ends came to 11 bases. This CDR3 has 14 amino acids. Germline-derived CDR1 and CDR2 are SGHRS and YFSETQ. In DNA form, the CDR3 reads TGCGCCAGCAAACAGGACCCTAGCACAGATACGCAGTATTTT. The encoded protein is CASKQDPSTDTQYF.

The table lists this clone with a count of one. CDR3 coding DNA: TGTGCCAGCAGTTACTTAGGGGAAGGGACCCAGTACTTC. It encodes CASSYLGEGTQYF. The V gene is TRBV6-5, the J gene TRBJ2-5; D may be TRBD1 (5 bases). CDR3 length: 13 amino acids. V dropped 1 base and J dropped 7 bases, with 10 bases sitting between them. Germline-derived CDR1 and CDR2 are MNHEY and SVGAGI.

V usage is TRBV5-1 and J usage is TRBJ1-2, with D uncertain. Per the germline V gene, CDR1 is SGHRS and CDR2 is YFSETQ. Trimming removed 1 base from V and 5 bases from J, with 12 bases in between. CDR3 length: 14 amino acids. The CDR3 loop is CASSLSWATYGYTF. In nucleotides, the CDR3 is TGCGCCAGCAGCTTGAGTTGGGCCACTTATGGCTACACCTTC.

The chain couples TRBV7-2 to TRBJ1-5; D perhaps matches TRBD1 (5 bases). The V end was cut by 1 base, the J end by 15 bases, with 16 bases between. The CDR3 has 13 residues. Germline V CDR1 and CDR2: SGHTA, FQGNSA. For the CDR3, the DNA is TGTGCCAGCAGCTTAGTGGGTTCGGGGGTTCCGCATTTT. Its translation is CASSLVGSGVPHF.

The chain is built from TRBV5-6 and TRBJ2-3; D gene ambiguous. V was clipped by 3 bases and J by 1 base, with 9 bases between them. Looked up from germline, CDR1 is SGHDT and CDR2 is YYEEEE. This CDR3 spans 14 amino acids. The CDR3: CASSSARGTDTQYF. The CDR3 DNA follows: TGTGCCAGCAGCTCCGCCCGGGGCACAGATACGCAGTATTTT. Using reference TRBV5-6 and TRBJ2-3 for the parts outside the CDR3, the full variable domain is DAGVTQSPTHLIKTRGQQVTLRCSPKSGHDTVSWYQQALGQGPQFIFQYYEEEERQRGNFPDRFSGHQFPNYSSELNVNALLLGDSALYLCASSSARGTDTQYFGPGTRLTVL.